This T cell receptor beta chain comes out of a study of T cells in Graves' hyperthyroidism and ophthalmopathy (dated by TCRdb to about 2019). General notes on the study: Peripheral blood was collected at initial diagnosis, before any treatment. A discovery cohort of about a hundred patients, roughly 45 with Graves' ophthalmopathy and 55 to 65 with stable Graves' hyperthyroidism, was used to find distinguishing TCR V-J signatures. An independent validation cohort of under 20 hyperthyroidism patients and 17 patients who later progressed to ophthalmopathy tested prospective prediction of ophthalmopathy. The 85 to 100 discovery patients were randomly split 7:3 into training and test sets. In more than five Graves' hyperthyroidism patients, the study also compared T-cell repertoires from thyroid tissue with T-cell repertoires from blood. After sampling, hyperthyroidism patients received methimazole starting at 30 mg daily, and ophthalmopathy patients received high-dose intravenous methylprednisolone. According to the paper, TCR Vbeta CDR3 sequencing was carried out on around 140 peripheral blood samples, which came from about 45 ophthalmopathy, 75 or so hyperthyroidism and about 17 progressor patients. The research as a whole found: In validation, progression to ophthalmopathy was predicted by the model with 70.59% sensitivity and approximately 78% specificity, a median of approximately 7.1 months before onset. Most expanded thyroid clonotypes (frequency above 0.001) were also found in blood, which suggests that blood repertoires may mirror thyroid immune responses. A model built on a 13 V-J signature distinguished ophthalmopathy from stable hyperthyroidism, reaching about 89% sensitivity and about 81% specificity in cross-validation and 80%/75% in testing. Sample size was not statistically predetermined, and blinding of investigators to group allocation was not performed.

Only a few counts were recorded for this clonotype. Its cognate antigen has yet to be identified. The input lacks base qualities; no much larger clone sits a single base away. TCR beta CDR3 regions were amplified from RNA transcripts. The TCR CDR3 was subjected to a first round of RT-PCR using the HTBI primer set and the Qiagen OneStep RT-PCR kit. Libraries were constructed in a second round of multiplex PCR, after which size selection and purification were performed. Libraries were sequenced paired-end with 100 bp reads on an Illumina HiSeq2000. Under the source paper's analysis protocol: SOAPnuke was used to process the raw data, with reads discarded if the reads contained adapters or uncalled bases, had a mean Phred below 15, or lacked an exact constant-primer or identifier match. High-quality paired reads were merged with COPE v1.2.5, and unique nucleotide sequences were defined as clonotypes. Clonotypes were aligned to IMGT TRBV, TRBD and TRBJ reference segments using MiTCR v1.1. The analysis was restricted to V-J combinations with a frequency above 0.0001, which together covered about 99% of the repertoires. The TCS score was defined as F50 (clonal expansion) divided by E x V (chaos), with BLOSUM62-based TCRdist calculated between CDR3 peptides within each V-J. Welch's t-statistics and random forest reduced roughly 540 V-J features to roughly 13, which were used in a naive Bayes classifier (R e1071). TCRdb reran the public reads through fastp at Q25 and MiXCR, keeping productive beta chains. Each record represents a unique CDR3 protein, reported with the most common genes and DNA among its rows. These V and J calls derive from TCRdb rather than the authors' analysis. The sample data list 700,000 or so distinct CDR3 sequences, and over 15% of these were observed just once. Under 10% of the sample goes to the ten largest clones.

Graves' hyperthyroidism was defined as stable when no progression to ophthalmopathy occurred over 18 months of follow-up. Hyperthyroidism patients were aged 18 to 65 years and newly diagnosed, with disease duration of less than 2 months. The study excluded patients with uncontrolled infections, other autoimmune diseases, pregnancy or lactation. Diagnoses were established on the basis of clinical symptoms, serum thyroxine and TRAb, thyroid ultrasound, and orbital computed tomography. PBMCs were separated from roughly 9.6 ml of fresh peripheral blood using Ficoll-Paque density gradient centrifugation. Total RNA was extracted using Trizol reagent, and RNA quality was assessed on an Agilent 2100 Bioanalyzer. This TCR was sampled from a man aged 18 to 35 with Graves' hyperthyroidism. The sample consisted of blood.

Here is the DNA: TGTGCCAGCAACCCGACCCTTCGGCGCAATCAGCCCCAGCATTTT. Its amino acids are CASNPTLRRNQPQHF. Recombination linked TRBV28 to TRBJ1-5; the D gene cannot be resolved reliably. A distance of 15 bases separates the germline ends of V and J, which lose 7 bases and 2 bases respectively. Reading from cysteine to phenylalanine, the CDR3 counts 15 amino acids. The only DNA kept is the CDR3, 45 bases in frame from the first base. Reading the germline V gene gives CDR1 MDHEN and CDR2 SYDVKM.